This is a list of T cell receptor beta chains from one sample in a study of shared clonotypes between healthy human individuals. Generated by immunoSEQ multiplex PCR, the TCRdb table keeps only in-frame clones and is missing some. The sample has 2.5 million or so clones, more than 80% seen once. The sequenced sample consisted of naive CD4+ T cells sorted from blood. These receptors all stem from a man between 18 and 35 years old in good health. Both conserved end residues are part of each CDR3. A D gene is named only where the DNA matches it firmly. Some rows have no size entry. The others give once, few or many, or a class for an expanded clone.

v_gene	d_gene	abundance	j_gene	CDR3aa	CDR3nt
TRBV19	NA	once	TRBJ1-5	CASTGVGNQPQHF	TGTGCCAGTACAGGGGTAGGCAATCAGCCCCAGCATTTT
TRBV14	NA	once	TRBJ1-4	CASSHRLGTSTTNEKLFF	TGTGCCAGCAGCCACAGATTGGGGACAAGCACAACTAATGAAAAACTGTTTTTT
TRBV2	TRBD1	few	TRBJ1-4	CASTGQGAMGEKLFF	TGTGCCAGCACAGGACAGGGGGCGATGGGTGAAAAACTGTTTTTT
TRBV5-1	TRBD1	NA	TRBJ1-5	CASPKAAGTGNNQPQHF	TGCGCCAGCCCAAAAGCCGCCGGGACAGGAAACAATCAGCCCCAGCATTTT
TRBV19	NA	NA	TRBJ1-5	CACRRGRDPSQPQHF	TGTGCCTGCAGGCGGGGGCGCGATCCAAGCCAGCCCCAGCATTTT
TRBV28	NA	NA	TRBJ1-2	CASSSVGSGYTF	TGTGCCAGCAGTTCCGTGGGATCTGGCTACACCTTC
TRBV7-2	NA	NA	TRBJ2-6	CASSPGRVSGANVLTF	TGTGCCAGCAGCCCGGGGCGAGTCTCTGGGGCCAACGTCCTGACTTTC
TRBV7-9	NA	NA	TRBJ1-2	CASSLTSGALRYGYTF	TGTGCCAGCAGCTTAACTTCGGGGGCCTTACGTTATGGCTACACCTTC
TRBV5-8	TRBD1	NA	TRBJ1-4	CASSSGQGGTNEKLFF	TGTGCCAGCAGCTCTGGACAGGGGGGAACTAATGAAAAACTGTTTTTT
TRBV7-2	NA	NA	TRBJ2-2	CASSLSGPLSGELFF	TGTGCCAGCAGCTTGTCCGGGCCCCTTTCCGGGGAGCTGTTTTTT
TRBV18	NA	NA	TRBJ1-3	CASSPETGNTIYF	TGTGCCAGCTCACCTGAAACAGGAAACACCATATATTTT
TRBV19	NA	NA	TRBJ1-3	CATRDGSSGNTIYF	TGTGCCACCAGGGACGGGTCCTCTGGAAACACCATATATTTT
TRBV6-1	NA	NA	TRBJ1-1	CASSGGSNTEAFF	TGTGCCAGCTCTGGGGGCTCGAACACTGAAGCTTTCTTT
TRBV5-6	NA	NA	TRBJ1-2	CASSLGQINYGYTF	TGTGCCAGCAGTTTAGGACAGATTAACTATGGCTACACCTTC
TRBV4-1	TRBD2	NA	TRBJ2-5	CASSQDRPGLDRYGETQYF	TGCGCCAGCAGCCAAGATCGGCCGGGACTAGACCGCTACGGGGAGACCCAGTACTTC
TRBV7-8	NA	NA	TRBJ2-7	CASSPSWGGMYEQYF	TGTGCCAGCAGCCCCTCGTGGGGGGGCATGTACGAGCAGTACTTC
TRBV2	NA	NA	TRBJ2-6	CAGRNSGANVLTF	TGTGCCGGTAGGAACTCTGGGGCCAACGTCCTGACTTTC
TRBV10-3	NA	NA	TRBJ2-1	CAISEGARSYNEQFF	TGTGCCATCAGTGAGGGGGCTAGATCCTACAATGAGCAGTTCTTC
TRBV11-3	NA	NA	TRBJ2-3	CASSLAGGVDHTQYF	TGTGCCAGCAGCTTAGCGGGGGGCGTCGACCATACGCAGTATTTT
TRBV7-2	NA	once	TRBJ2-1	CASSLVVLNEQFF	TGTGCCAGCAGCTTAGTCGTCCTTAATGAACAGTTCTTC
TRBV9	NA	once	TRBJ2-3	CASSVRRVGTDTQYF	TGTGCCAGCAGCGTTCGCCGGGTTGGAACAGATACGCAGTATTTT
TRBV18	NA	NA	TRBJ1-2	CASLPGRRNYGYTF	TGTGCCAGCTTACCGGGCAGAAGAAACTATGGCTACACCTTC
TRBV19	NA	NA	TRBJ1-1	CASIPGTARDTEAFF	TGTGCCAGTATCCCCGGGACGGCACGGGACACTGAAGCTTTCTTT
TRBV7-8	TRBD2	NA	TRBJ2-5	CASSATSGRGETQYF	TGTGCCAGCAGCGCGACTAGCGGGAGGGGAGAGACCCAGTACTTC
TRBV5-1	TRBD1	NA	TRBJ1-4	CASSRDSVYEKLFF	TGCGCCAGCAGCAGGGACAGCGTTTACGAAAAACTGTTTTTT
TRBV7-2	NA	NA	TRBJ2-1	CASSFATVSSYNEQFF	TGTGCCAGCAGCTTCGCGACTGTGAGCTCCTACAATGAGCAGTTCTTC
TRBV19	TRBD1	NA	TRBJ2-2	CASSLLTGTGELFF	TGTGCCAGTAGTCTGCTGACAGGGACCGGGGAGCTGTTTTTT
TRBV5-1	NA	NA	TRBJ1-2	CASSLEEGRGNYGYTF	TGCGCCAGCAGCTTGGAGGAGGGACGAGGAAACTATGGCTACACCTTC
TRBV15	NA	few	TRBJ1-1	CATSSHTEAFF	TGTGCCACCAGCTCTCACACTGAAGCTTTCTTT
TRBV4-1	NA	NA	TRBJ1-3	CASSRYTQEKGNTIYF	TGCGCCAGCAGCCGTTACACCCAGGAAAAGGGGAACACCATATATTTT
TRBV9	NA	NA	TRBJ1-2	CASSLGGRANYGYTF	TGTGCCAGCAGCCTAGGAGGCAGAGCTAACTATGGCTACACCTTC
TRBV7-9	NA	NA	TRBJ2-2	CASSLVGGELFF	TGTGCCAGCAGCTTAGTAGGCGGGGAGCTGTTTTTT
TRBV6-5	NA	NA	TRBJ1-6	CASSEGGYNSPLHF	TGTGCCAGCAGTGAGGGGGGCTATAATTCACCCCTCCACTTT
TRBV7-2	TRBD1	NA	TRBJ2-5	CASSASQGSGGTQYF	TGTGCCAGCAGCGCAAGTCAAGGGTCAGGGGGGACCCAGTACTTC
TRBV7-6	NA	NA	TRBJ2-7	CASSLGGGGFHEQYF	TGTGCCAGCAGCTTAGGAGGTGGAGGGTTCCACGAGCAGTACTTC
TRBV10-1	NA	NA	TRBJ2-3	CASSLRSTDTQYF	TGCGCCAGCAGCCTACGGAGCACAGATACGCAGTATTTT
TRBV6-6	NA	NA	TRBJ2-7	CASSYVQGTSYEQYF	TGTGCCAGCAGTTACGTCCAGGGAACGTCCTACGAGCAGTACTTC
TRBV7-9	TRBD1	once	TRBJ1-4	CASSPPGQGTEKLFF	TGTGCCAGCAGCCCCCCGGGACAGGGGACTGAAAAACTGTTTTTT
TRBV19	NA	NA	TRBJ2-3	CASSKLGAGRTDTQYF	TGTGCCAGTTCCAAGCTGGGGGCAGGCCGCACAGATACGCAGTATTTT
TRBV5-6	TRBD2	NA	TRBJ2-2	CASSLRLAGSNTGELFF	TGTGCCAGCAGCTTGAGACTAGCGGGGTCGAACACCGGGGAGCTGTTTTTT
TRBV7-9	TRBD1	NA	TRBJ1-3	CASSSVRTGAGNTIYF	TGTGCCAGCAGCTCAGTCCGGACAGGGGCTGGAAACACCATATATTTT
TRBV19	NA	NA	TRBJ2-2	CASSTNDLTGELFF	TGTGCCAGTAGTACGAATGACCTCACCGGGGAGCTGTTTTTT
TRBV5-8	NA	NA	TRBJ2-1	CASSLAGVPYNEQFF	TGTGCCAGCAGCTTGGCGGGAGTCCCCTACAATGAGCAGTTCTTC
TRBV11-2	TRBD2	NA	TRBJ2-5	CASSGRASGSGPWRTQYF	TGTGCCAGCAGCGGGCGGGCCAGCGGGAGCGGTCCGTGGAGGACCCAGTACTTC
TRBV2	TRBD2	NA	TRBJ2-2	CASQGGGKGNTGELFF	TGTGCCAGCCAAGGCGGGGGAAAAGGGAACACCGGGGAGCTGTTTTTT
TRBV19	NA	NA	TRBJ1-5	CASSRTGTPSNQPQHF	TGTGCCAGTAGCCGAACCGGGACCCCAAGCAATCAGCCCCAGCATTTT